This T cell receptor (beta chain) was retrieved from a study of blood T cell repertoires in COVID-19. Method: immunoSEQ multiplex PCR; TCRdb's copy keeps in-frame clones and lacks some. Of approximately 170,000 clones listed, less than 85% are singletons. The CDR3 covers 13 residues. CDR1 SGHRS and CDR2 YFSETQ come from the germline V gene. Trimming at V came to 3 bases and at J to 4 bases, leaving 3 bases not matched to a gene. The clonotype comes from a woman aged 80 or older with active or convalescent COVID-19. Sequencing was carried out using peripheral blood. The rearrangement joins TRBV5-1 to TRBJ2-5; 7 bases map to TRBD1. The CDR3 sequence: CASSSQGSETQYF. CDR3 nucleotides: TGCGCCAGCAGCTCACAGGGGTCAGAGACCCAGTACTTC. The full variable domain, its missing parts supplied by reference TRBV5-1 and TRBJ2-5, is KAGVTQTPRYLIKTRGQQVTLSCSPISGHRSVSWYQQTPGQGLQFLFEYFSETQRNKGNFPGRFSGRQFSNSRSEMNVSTLELGDSALYLCASSSQGSETQYFGPGTRLLVL.